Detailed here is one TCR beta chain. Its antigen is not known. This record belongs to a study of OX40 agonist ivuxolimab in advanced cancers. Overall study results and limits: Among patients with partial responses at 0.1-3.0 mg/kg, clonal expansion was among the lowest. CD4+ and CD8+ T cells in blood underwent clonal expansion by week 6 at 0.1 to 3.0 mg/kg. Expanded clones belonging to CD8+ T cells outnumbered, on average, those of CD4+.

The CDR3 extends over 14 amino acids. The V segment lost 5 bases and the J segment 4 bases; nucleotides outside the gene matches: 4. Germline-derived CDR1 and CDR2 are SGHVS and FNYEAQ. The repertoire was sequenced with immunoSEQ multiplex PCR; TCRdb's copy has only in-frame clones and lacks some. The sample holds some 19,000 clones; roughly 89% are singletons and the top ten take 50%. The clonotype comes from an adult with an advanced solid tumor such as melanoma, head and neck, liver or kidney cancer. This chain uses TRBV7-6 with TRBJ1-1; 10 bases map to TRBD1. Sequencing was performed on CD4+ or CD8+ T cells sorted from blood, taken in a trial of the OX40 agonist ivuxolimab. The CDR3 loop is CASSHGQGVTEAFF. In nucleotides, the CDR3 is TGTGCCAGCAGCCACGGACAGGGGGTCACTGAAGCTTTCTTT.